This T cell receptor beta chain was retrieved from a study of blood T cell repertoires in COVID-19 (dated by TCRdb to the early 2020s). Turning to the overall study: Collaborator samples came from the United States, Italy and Spain and covered acute and convalescent phases of COVID-19. The prospective study material was composed of cDNA or gDNA derived from T cells, B-cell-depleted T cells, or PBMCs. Subjects who had been exposed to COVID-19, were actively infected with it, or had recovered from it provided the deeply sampled blood TCRbeta repertoires that made up the dataset. The repertoires were made available in a free public database intended to serve as a resource for research on the immune response to SARS-CoV-2. The samples were drawn from the first 160 participants of the ongoing ImmuneRACE study and from 1,200 or so subjects provided by 6 global collaborators. A de-identified subject ID, COVID-19 status, age in years and sex were almost always included in the sample metadata. HLA class I and class II types, where available, came from metadata supplied by the sample provider rather than from assay-based typing. The paper as a whole reports these results and caveats: Clinical and demographic metadata were provided uncurated, with the amount varying by source and participant.

From its cysteine to its phenylalanine, the CDR3 spans 16 amino acids. This entry keeps only the CDR3 DNA: 48 bases, framed from base 1. V drops 0 bases and J drops 1 base, leaving 11 bases in between. CDR1 and CDR2 are drawn from the germline V gene (reference sequence): LGHDT, YNNKEL. The immunoSEQ Assay, a bias-controlled multiplex PCR, was used to amplify TCRbeta CDR3 regions from genomic DNA. Regarding the original processing steps: Within the assay, amplification of reference gene primers was used to estimate how many nucleated cells each sample contained. To quantify the absolute abundance of each unique TCRbeta CDR3 rearrangement, sequence reads were collapsed and filtered. For each sample, productive Simpson clonality was calculated as the square root of Simpson's diversity index over productive rearrangements. Imported from immuneACCESS, the table was reduced by TCRdb to in-frame sequences with V and J called. These copies leave out some clones; in studies compared against another copy, an unresolved V gene accounts for under half, and the cause of the remainder is not known. D and trimming come from the DNA, and the V and J calls and clone size come from that table. In all, the sample holds under 85,000 clones, and 85% of those were seen once. The biggest ten clones account for under 3% of the sample.

Whole blood was collected in K2EDTA tubes by collaborating institutions according to the institutions' own protocols. For TCRbeta analysis, collaborators shipped samples in one of three forms: frozen whole blood, isolated PBMCs, or DNA extracted from either of those sample types. This clone is labeled medium-sized (0.01 to 0.1%). Its antigen specificity is not known. No per-base quality is available; no much larger clone lies one base away. The source of this sequence is a man older than 75 with acute or convalescent COVID-19. This chain is built from TRBV3-1 (or the pseudogene TRBV3-2) and TRBJ2-3; the D gene remains uncertain. Material for sequencing was peripheral blood. The nucleotides are TGTGCCAGCAGCCAAGATGAGCTAGGCGGCACAGATACGCAGTATTTT. Its product reads: CASSQDELGGTDTQYF.